These 12 T cell receptor beta chains share one sample of origin, sequenced in a study of response to subunit inactivated influenza vaccine. TCRdb re-analysed the RT-PCR reads in MiXCR, keeping a single row per CDR3 protein. Altogether fewer than 250,000 distinct CDR3 sequences are present, over 13% being singletons, with the ten largest covering about a quarter. Sequencing used CD8+ T cells sorted from PBMCs, obtained roughly 5 days after vaccination. The receptor set was obtained from a middle-aged man who received an inactivated influenza vaccine.

The chain couples TRBV29-1 to TRBJ2-1, with 11 nucleotides matching TRBD2. The CDR3 is 13 amino acids. Per the germline V gene, CDR1 is SQVTM and CDR2 is ANQGSEA. The J segment lost 8 bases and the V segment lost 6 bases, leaving 6 bases of the junction unmatched. CDR3 bases: TGCAGCGTCATAGCGGGAGGGCATGATGAGCAGTTCTTC. Encoded protein: CSVIAGGHDEQFF.

This clonotype was seen more than once but under ten times. The chain has TRBV19 and TRBJ2-7, with D possibly TRBD2 on 5 matching bases. This CDR3 contains 14 residues. Looked up from germline, CDR1 is LNHDA and CDR2 is SQIVND (reference sequence). Trimming took off 4 bases at V and 3 bases at J, with 13 bases between the two ends. Written as DNA, the CDR3 is TGTGCCAGTAGTACCGTGGGGAGCCGCTACGAGCAGTACTTC. Amino acids: CASSTVGSRYEQYF.

This clonotype came up many times. The chain uses TRBV7-9 and TRBJ1-5; D perhaps matches TRBD1 (6 bases). Germline V CDR1 and CDR2: SEHNR, FQNEAQ (reference sequence). The CDR3 runs to 14 residues. The V gene lost 5 bases and the J gene lost 1 base, with 9 bases spanning the gap. The CDR3 nucleotides are TGTGCCAGCAGCCCAACAGGGAGCAATCAGCCCCAGCATTTT. As protein: CASSPTGSNQPQHF.

This clonotype was seen a few times. The chain has TRBV4-3 and TRBJ2-1, with 14 bases matching TRBD2. Per the germline V gene, CDR1 is LGHNA and CDR2 is YSLEER. The CDR3 totals 16 residues. V trimming: 3 bases; J trimming: 4 bases; junction bases outside the gene matches: 2. The CDR3 region is CASSQRLAGGYNEQFF. The CDR3 nucleotides read TGCGCCAGCAGCCAGAGACTAGCGGGAGGGTACAATGAGCAGTTCTTC.

This chain links TRBV12-3 or TRBV12-4 with TRBJ2-5, with D tentatively TRBD2 (5 bases). V lost 5 bases and J lost 0, with 7 bases in between. CDR3 length: 13 amino acids. The CDR3 DNA sequence: TGTGCCAGCAGTCCCGGGAACCAAGAGACCCAGTACTTC. It specifies CASSPGNQETQYF.

The gene calls are TRBV11-2 and TRBJ2-5, with 10 bases that match TRBD1. V trimming: 6 bases; J trimming: 4 bases; junction bases outside the gene matches: 8. Germline V gene data show CDR1 as SGHAT and CDR2 as FQNNGV. The CDR3 runs 15 residues. The CDR3, as DNA: TGTGCCAGCAGTCGGACAGGGGGAGGGTCAGAGACCCAGTACTTC. It specifies CASSRTGGGSETQYF.

This clonotype was seen only a few times. The rearrangement joins TRBV28 to TRBJ2-3, with 9 bases lining up with TRBD2. Germline V gene sequence: CDR1 MDHEN, CDR2 SYDVKM. The ends lost 6 bases at V and 1 base at J; junction bases unmatched: 11. This CDR3 is 17 amino acids long. The CDR3 region has the DNA TGTGCCAGCAGCTCCCCCTTGGAGCGGGGGGGCACAGATACGCAGTATTTT. Translation: CASSSPLERGGTDTQYF.

The chain employs TRBV30 and TRBJ1-4, with unresolved D. Trimming removed 8 bases at V and 4 bases at J, with 20 bases between. Germline values: CDR1 GTSNPN, CDR2 SVGIG (reference sequence). This CDR3 has 15 residues. Written as DNA, the CDR3 is TGTGCCGGAAAGGTCGGAGGGATTCATAATGAAAAACTGTTTTTT. Residues: CAGKVGGIHNEKLFF.

This clonotype has more than one count but fewer than ten. This rearrangement joins TRBV19 to TRBJ2-1; D call uncertain. The CDR3 has 14 residues. V was shortened by 0 bases and J by 7 bases, with 10 bases between the two germline ends. Germline CDR1 reads LNHDA; CDR2 reads SQIVND (reference sequence). The CDR3 protein is CASSIDGSGNEQFF. The DNA for the CDR3 is TGTGCCAGTAGTATAGATGGATCCGGTAATGAGCAGTTCTTC.

V gene TRBV5-5 combines with J gene TRBJ2-1, with D possibly called TRBD1 or TRBD2 (5 bases each). The CDR3 loop spans 14 amino acids. V dropped 4 bases and J dropped 0 bases, with 8 bases sitting between them. Germline lookup yields CDR1 SGHKS and CDR2 YYEKEE (reference sequence). The DNA of the CDR3 is TGTGCCAGCAGCCGGGACGGCTCCTACAATGAGCAGTTCTTC. Translating it yields CASSRDGSYNEQFF.

The chain employs TRBV10-2 and TRBJ2-3, with TRBD2 identical over 8 bases. Per germline, CDR1 WSHSY and CDR2 SAAADI. The CDR3 has 14 amino acids. The V segment lost 7 bases and the J segment 4 bases; nucleotides outside the gene matches: 7. CDR3 in DNA: TGCGCCAGCAATCGGGCGGGGGGAGCAGATACGCAGTATTTT. The encoded protein is CASNRAGGADTQYF.

The rearrangement links TRBV19 to TRBJ2-7, with D perhaps given as TRBD1 or TRBD2 (5 bases each). The CDR3 length is 14 residues. V was clipped by 5 bases and J by 6 bases, with 17 bases between them. CDR1 LNHDA and CDR2 SQIVND come from the germline V gene (reference sequence). The CDR3 nucleotides read TGTGCCAGTAGTCCGGGACCGCTCCATTCCGAGCAGTACTTC. The encoded protein is CASSPGPLHSEQYF.